This T cell receptor (beta chain) was identified during a study of cytomegalovirus exposure and HLA in healthy donors. General study findings and limits: The authors enumerated roughly 160 TCR beta chains as linked to cytomegalovirus.

This clone was picked up a small number of times. Its target is not known. Primers for the PCR totalled 60 Vbeta and 13 Jbeta. Clones were sequenced by immunoSEQ multiplex PCR, and TCRdb holds only the in-frame ones, with some missing. The table has 160,000 or so clones, just over 75% seen once. The CDR3 has 13 amino acids. V was shortened by 0 bases and J by 8 bases, with 11 bases between the two germline ends. From germline, CDR1 is SQVTM and CDR2 ANQGSEA. V usage is TRBV29-1 and J usage is TRBJ2-4; D not resolved. Sequencing was done on a sample of PBMCs. The receptor comes from a woman aged 40 to 49 in good health and CMV-seronegative. CDR3 bases: TGCAGCGTTGAAGATCGGTCGGCGGACATTCAGTACTTC. Protein product: CSVEDRSADIQYF.